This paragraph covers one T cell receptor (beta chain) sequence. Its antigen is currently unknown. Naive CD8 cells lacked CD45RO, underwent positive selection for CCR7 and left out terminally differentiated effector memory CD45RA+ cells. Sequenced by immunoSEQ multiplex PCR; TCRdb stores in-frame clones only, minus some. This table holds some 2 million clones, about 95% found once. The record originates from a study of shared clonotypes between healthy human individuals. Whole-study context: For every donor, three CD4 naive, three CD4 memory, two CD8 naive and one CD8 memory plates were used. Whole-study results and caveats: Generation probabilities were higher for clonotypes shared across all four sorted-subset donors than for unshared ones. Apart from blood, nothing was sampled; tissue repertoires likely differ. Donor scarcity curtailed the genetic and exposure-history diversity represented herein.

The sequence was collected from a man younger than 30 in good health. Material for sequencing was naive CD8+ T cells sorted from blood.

CDR3 in DNA: TGCGCCAGCAGCTTGGAGACTAGCTGGTACGAGCAGTACTTC. Encoded protein: CASSLETSWYEQYF. The gene calls are TRBV5-1 and TRBJ2-7; 7 bases align to TRBD2. CDR1 and CDR2 (germline): SGHRS, YFSETQ. The length of the CDR3 is 14 residues. Losses at the gene ends were 0 bases for V and 4 bases for J; bases not matched to a gene: 4. The entire variable domain, with the rest obtained from reference TRBV5-1 and TRBJ2-7, is as follows: KAGVTQTPRYLIKTRGQQVTLSCSPISGHRSVSWYQQTPGQGLQFLFEYFSETQRNKGNFPGRFSGRQFSNSRSEMNVSTLELGDSALYLCASSLETSWYEQYFGPGTRLTVT.